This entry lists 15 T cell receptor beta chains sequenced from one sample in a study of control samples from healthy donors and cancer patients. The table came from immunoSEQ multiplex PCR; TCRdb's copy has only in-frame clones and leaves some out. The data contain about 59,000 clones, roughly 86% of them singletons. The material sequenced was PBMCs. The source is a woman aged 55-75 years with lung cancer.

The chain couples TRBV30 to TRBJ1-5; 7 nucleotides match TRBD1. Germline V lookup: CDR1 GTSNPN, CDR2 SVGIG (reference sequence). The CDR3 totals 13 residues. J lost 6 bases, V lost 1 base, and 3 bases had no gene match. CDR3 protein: CAWSGQGAQPQHF. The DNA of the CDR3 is TGTGCCTGGAGTGGACAGGGTGCTCAGCCCCAGCATTTT.

Here the CDR3 DNA reads TGTGCCAGCAGCTCACCCGGGACTAGTAGGAATGAGCAGTTCTTC. Translated: CASSSPGTSRNEQFF. The chain uses TRBV5-4 and TRBJ2-1; 8 nucleotides match TRBD2. Germline V lookup: CDR1 SGHNT, CDR2 YYREEE (reference sequence). The CDR3 covers 15 residues. J was trimmed by 7 bases and V by 3 bases; bases with no gene match: 9.

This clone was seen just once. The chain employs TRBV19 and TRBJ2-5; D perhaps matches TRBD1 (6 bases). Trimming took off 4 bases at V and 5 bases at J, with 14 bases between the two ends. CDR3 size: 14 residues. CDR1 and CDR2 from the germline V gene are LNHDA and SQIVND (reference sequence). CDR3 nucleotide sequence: TGTGCCAGTAGTACAAGACAGGAAGGGGAGACCCAGTACTTC. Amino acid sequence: CASSTRQEGETQYF.

CDR3 protein: CASSTRTGEDFGANVLTF. The CDR3 DNA is TGCGCCAGCAGCACTCGGACAGGGGAGGACTTCGGGGCCAACGTCCTGACTTTC. The chain joins TRBV5-1 to TRBJ2-6, with 9 positions matching TRBD1. Germline V gene lookup returns CDR1 SGHRS and CDR2 YFSETQ. Unmatched junction bases numbered 12, after V lost 4 bases and J lost 4 bases. This CDR3 contains 18 residues.

The CDR3 is CASSYRDRDYEQYF. CDR3 nucleotide sequence: TGTGCCAGCAGCTACCGGGACAGGGACTACGAGCAGTACTTC. The genes are TRBV13 and TRBJ2-7, with 9 bases that match TRBD1. Germline V CDR1 and CDR2: PRHDT, FYEKMQ (reference sequence). After removal of 4 bases from V and 3 bases from J, the junction contained 4 bases not matched to a gene. The CDR3 has 14 residues.

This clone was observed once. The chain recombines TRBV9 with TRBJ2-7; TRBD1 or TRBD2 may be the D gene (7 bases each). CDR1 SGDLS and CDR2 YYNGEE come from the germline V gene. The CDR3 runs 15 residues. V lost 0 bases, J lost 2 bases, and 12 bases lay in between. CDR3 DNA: TGTGCCAGCAGCGTAGGGCAGGGGGGGACCTACGAGCAGTACTTC. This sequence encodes CASSVGQGGTYEQYF.

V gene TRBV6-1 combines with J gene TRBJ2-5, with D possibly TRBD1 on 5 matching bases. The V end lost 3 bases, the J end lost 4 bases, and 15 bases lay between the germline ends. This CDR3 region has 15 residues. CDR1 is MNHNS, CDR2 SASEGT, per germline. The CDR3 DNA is TGTGCCAGCAGTGACCGTGCAGGGTCTCCAGAGACCCAGTACTTC. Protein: CASSDRAGSPETQYF.

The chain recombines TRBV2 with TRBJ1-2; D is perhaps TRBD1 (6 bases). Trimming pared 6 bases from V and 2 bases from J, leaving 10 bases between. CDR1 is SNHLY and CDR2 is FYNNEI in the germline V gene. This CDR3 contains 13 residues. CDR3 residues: CASRNRVNYGYTF. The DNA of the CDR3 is TGTGCCAGCAGAAACAGGGTCAACTATGGCTACACCTTC.

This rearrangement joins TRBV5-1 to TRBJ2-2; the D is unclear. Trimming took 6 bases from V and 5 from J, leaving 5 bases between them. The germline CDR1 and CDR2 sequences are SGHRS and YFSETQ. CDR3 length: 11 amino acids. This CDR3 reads CASKATGELFF. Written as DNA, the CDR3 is TGCGCCAGCAAGGCGACCGGGGAGCTGTTTTTT.

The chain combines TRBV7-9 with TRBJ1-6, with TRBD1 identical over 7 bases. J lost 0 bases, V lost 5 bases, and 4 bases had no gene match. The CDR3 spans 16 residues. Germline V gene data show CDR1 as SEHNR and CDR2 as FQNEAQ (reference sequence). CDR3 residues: CASSVDRVSYNSPLHF. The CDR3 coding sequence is TGTGCCAGCAGCGTAGACAGGGTCTCCTATAATTCACCCCTCCACTTT.

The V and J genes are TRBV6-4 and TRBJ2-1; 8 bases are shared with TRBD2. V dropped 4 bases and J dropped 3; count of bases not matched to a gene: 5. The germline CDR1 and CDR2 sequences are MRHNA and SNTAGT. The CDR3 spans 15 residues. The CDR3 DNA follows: TGTGCCAGCAGTGCCGAGGCGGGGGGCTACAATGAGCAGTTCTTC. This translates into CASSAEAGGYNEQFF.

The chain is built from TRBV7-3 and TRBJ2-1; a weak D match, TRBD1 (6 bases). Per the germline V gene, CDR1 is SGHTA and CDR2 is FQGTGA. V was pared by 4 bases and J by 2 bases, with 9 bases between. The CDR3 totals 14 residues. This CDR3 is CASSSTGAYNEQFF. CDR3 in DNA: TGTGCCAGCAGCTCGACAGGAGCCTACAATGAGCAGTTCTTC. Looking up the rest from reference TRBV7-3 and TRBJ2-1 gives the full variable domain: GAGVSQTPSNKVTEKGKYVELRCDPISGHTALYWYRQSLGQGPEFLIYFQGTGAADDSGLPNDRFFAVRPEGSVSTLKIQRTERGDSAVYLCASSSTGAYNEQFFGPGTRLTVL.

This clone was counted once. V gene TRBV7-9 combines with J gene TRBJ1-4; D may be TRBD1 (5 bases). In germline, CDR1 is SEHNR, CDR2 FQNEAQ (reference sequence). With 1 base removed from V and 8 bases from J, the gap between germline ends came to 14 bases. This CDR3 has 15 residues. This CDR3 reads CASSLGGGSPEKLFF. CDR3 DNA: TGTGCCAGCAGCTTAGGTGGGGGGTCCCCGGAAAAACTGTTTTTT.

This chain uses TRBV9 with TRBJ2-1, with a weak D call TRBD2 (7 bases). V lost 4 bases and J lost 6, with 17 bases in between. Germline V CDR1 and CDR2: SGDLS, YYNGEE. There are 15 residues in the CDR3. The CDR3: CASSSRQGRGNEQFF. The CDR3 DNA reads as TGTGCCAGCAGCTCTCGGCAGGGGAGGGGCAATGAGCAGTTCTTC.

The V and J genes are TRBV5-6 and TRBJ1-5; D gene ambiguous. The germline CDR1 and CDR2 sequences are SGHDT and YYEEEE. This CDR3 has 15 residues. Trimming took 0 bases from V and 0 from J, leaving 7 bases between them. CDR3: CASSLEGYSNQPQHF. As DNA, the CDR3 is TGTGCCAGCAGCTTGGAGGGTTATAGCAATCAGCCCCAGCATTTT.